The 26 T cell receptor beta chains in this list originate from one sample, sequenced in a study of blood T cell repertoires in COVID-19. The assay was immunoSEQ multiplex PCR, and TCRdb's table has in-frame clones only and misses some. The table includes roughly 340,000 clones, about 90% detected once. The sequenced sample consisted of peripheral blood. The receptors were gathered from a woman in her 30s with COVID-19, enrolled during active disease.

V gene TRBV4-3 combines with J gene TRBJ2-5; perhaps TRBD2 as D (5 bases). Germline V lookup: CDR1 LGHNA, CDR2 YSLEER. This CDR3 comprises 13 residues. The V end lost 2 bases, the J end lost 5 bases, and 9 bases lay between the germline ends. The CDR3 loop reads CASSQTRAETQYF. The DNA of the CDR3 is TGCGCCAGCAGCCAAACTAGAGCGGAGACCCAGTACTTC.

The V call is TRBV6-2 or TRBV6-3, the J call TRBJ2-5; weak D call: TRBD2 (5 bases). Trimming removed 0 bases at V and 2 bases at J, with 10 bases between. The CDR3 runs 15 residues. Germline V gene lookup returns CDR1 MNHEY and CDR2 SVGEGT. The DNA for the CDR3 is TGTGCCAGCAGTTACTCAGCGGCGGATCAAGAGACCCAGTACTTC. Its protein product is CASSYSAADQETQYF.

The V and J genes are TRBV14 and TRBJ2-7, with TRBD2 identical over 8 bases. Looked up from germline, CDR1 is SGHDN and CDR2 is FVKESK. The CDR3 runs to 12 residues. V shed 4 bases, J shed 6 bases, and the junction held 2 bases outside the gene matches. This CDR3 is CASSPAGVEQYF. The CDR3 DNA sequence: TGTGCCAGCAGCCCAGCGGGGGTCGAGCAGTACTTC.

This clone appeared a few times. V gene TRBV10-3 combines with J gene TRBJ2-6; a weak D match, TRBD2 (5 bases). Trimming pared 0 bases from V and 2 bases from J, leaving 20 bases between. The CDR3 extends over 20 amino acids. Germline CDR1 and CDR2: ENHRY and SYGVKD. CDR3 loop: CAISESIVPGGRAGANVLTF. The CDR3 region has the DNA TGTGCCATCAGTGAGTCGATAGTACCAGGAGGACGCGCTGGGGCCAACGTCCTGACTTTC.

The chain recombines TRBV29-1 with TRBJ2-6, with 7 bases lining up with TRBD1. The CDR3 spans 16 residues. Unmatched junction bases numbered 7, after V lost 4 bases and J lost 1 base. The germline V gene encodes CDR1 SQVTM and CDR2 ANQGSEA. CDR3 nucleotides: TGCAGCGTTGTAGGGGGCAAAAATTCTGGGGCCAACGTCCTGACTTTC. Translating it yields CSVVGGKNSGANVLTF. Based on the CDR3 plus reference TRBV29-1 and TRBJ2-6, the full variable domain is SAVISQKPSRDICQRGTSLTIQCQVDSQVTMMFWYRQQPGQSLTLIATANQGSEATYESGFVIDKFPISRPNLTFSTLTVSNMSPEDSSIYLCSVVGGKNSGANVLTFGAGSRLTVL.

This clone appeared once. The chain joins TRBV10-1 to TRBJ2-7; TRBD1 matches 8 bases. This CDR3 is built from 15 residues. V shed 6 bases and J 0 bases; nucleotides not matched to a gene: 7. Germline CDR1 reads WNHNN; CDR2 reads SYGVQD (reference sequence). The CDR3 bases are TGCGCCAGCAGGGCCGGGACAGGCGGCTCCTACGAGCAGTACTTC. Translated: CASRAGTGGSYEQYF.

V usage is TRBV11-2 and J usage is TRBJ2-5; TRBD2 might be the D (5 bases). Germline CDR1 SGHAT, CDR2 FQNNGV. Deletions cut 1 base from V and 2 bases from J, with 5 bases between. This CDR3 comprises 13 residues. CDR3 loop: CASSLGLQETQYF. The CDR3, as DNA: TGTGCCAGCAGCTTAGGACTACAAGAGACCCAGTACTTC.

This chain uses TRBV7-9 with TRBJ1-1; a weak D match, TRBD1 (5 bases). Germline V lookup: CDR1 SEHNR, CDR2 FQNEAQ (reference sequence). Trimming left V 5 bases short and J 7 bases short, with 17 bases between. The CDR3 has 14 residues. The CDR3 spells CASSGRGDSGEAFF. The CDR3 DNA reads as TGTGCCAGCAGCGGAAGGGGTGATTCGGGTGAAGCTTTCTTT.

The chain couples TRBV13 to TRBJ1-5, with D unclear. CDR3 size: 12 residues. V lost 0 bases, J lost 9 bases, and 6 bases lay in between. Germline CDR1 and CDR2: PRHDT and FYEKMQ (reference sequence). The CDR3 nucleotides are TGTGCCAGCAGCTTAGGTGGGAGGCCCCAGCATTTT. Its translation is CASSLGGRPQHF.

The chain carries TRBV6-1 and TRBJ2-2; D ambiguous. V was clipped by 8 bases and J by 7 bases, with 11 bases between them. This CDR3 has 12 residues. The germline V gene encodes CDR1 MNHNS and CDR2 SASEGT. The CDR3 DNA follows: TGTGCCAGCTTGCGTGGAGTCGGGGAGCTGTTTTTT. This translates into CASLRGVGELFF.

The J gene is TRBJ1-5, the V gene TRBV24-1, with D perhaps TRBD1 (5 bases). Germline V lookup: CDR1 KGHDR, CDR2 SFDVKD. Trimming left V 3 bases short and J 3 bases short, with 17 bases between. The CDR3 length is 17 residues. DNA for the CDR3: TGTGCCACCAGTGATAATGGTGCGGGGCGAGACAATCAGCCCCAGCATTTT. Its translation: CATSDNGAGRDNQPQHF.

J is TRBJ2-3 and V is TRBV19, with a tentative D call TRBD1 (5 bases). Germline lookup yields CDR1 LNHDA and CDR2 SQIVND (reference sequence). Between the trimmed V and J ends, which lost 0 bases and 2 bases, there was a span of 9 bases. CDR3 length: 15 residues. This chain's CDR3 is CASSIDHRITDTQYF. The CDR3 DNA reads TGTGCCAGTAGTATAGATCACAGGATCACAGATACGCAGTATTTT.

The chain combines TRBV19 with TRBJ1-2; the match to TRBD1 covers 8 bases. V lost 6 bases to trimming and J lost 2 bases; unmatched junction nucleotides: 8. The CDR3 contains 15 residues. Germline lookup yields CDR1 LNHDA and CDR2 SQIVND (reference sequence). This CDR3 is CASSLPGQANYGYTF. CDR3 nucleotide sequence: TGTGCCAGTAGCTTACCGGGACAGGCAAACTATGGCTACACCTTC.

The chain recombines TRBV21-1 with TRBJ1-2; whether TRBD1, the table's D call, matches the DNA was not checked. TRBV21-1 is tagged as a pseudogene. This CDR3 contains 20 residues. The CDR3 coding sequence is TGTGCCAGCAGCATAAGAAAGGGGGTTCTAGGAAGCAGCCCACCGAATGGCTACACCTTC. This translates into CASSIRKGVLGSSPPNGYTF.

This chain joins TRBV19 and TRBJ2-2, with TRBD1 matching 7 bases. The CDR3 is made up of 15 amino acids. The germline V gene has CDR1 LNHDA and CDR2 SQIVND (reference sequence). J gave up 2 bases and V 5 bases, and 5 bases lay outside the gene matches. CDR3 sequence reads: CASSPRQGNTGELFF. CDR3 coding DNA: TGTGCCAGTAGTCCCCGACAGGGTAACACCGGGGAGCTGTTTTTT. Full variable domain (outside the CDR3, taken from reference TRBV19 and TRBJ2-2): DGGITQSPKYLFRKEGQNVTLSCEQNLNHDAMYWYRQDPGQGLRLIYYSQIVNDFQKGDIAEGYSVSREKKESFPLTVTSAQKNPTAFYLCASSPRQGNTGELFFGEGSRLTVL.

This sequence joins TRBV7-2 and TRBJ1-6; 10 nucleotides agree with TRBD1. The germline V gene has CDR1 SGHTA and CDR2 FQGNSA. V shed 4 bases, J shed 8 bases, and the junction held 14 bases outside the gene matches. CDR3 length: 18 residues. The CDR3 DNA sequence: TGTGCCAGCAGCTCGACAGGGGGCTGGGGGCCCCTTCATTCACCCCTCCACTTT. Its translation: CASSSTGGWGPLHSPLHF.

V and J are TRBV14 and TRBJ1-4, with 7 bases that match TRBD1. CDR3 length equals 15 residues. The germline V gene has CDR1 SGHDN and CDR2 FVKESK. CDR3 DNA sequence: TGTGTGACTGTGAGACAGGGAGCAACTAATGAAAAACTGTTTTTT. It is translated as CVTVRQGATNEKLFF.

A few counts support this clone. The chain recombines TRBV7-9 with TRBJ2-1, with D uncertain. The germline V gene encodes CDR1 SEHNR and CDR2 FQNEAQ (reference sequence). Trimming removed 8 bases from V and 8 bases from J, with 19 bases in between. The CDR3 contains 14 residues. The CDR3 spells CASELPSPRDEQFF. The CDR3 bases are TGTGCCAGCGAGCTCCCAAGTCCCCGAGATGAGCAGTTCTTC.

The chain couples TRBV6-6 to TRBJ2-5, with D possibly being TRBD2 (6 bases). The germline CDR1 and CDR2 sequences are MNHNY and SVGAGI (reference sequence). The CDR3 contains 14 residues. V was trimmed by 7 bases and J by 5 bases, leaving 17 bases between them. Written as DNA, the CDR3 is TGTGCCAGCACCCACGGGGGACGGGGGGAGACCCAGTACTTC. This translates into CASTHGGRGETQYF.

Here the CDR3 reads CAWEKQGFAGELFF. The DNA for the CDR3 is TGTGCCTGGGAAAAACAGGGGTTCGCCGGGGAGCTGTTTTTT. The gene calls are TRBV30 and TRBJ2-2; TRBD1 agrees at 7 bases. V lost 5 bases, J lost 6 bases, and 9 bases stayed unmatched. Germline V gene data show CDR1 as GTSNPN and CDR2 as SVGIG (reference sequence). The CDR3 loop spans 14 amino acids. Full variable domain (missing parts from reference TRBV30 and TRBJ2-2): SQTIHQWPATLVQPVGSPLSLECTVEGTSNPNLYWYRQAAGRGLQLLFYSVGIGQISSEVPQNLSASRPQDRQFILSSKKLLLSDSGFYLCAWEKQGFAGELFFGEGSRLTVL.

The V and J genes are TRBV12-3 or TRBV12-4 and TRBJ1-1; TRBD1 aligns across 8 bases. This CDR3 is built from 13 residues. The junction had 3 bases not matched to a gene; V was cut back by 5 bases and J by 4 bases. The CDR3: CASSLTGATEAFF. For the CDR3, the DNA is TGTGCCAGCAGTCTGACAGGGGCCACTGAAGCTTTCTTT.

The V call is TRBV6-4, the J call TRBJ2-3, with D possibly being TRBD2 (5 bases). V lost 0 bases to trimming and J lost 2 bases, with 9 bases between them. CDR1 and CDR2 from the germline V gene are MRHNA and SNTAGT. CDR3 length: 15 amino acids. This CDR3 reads CASSDSSSDTDTQYF. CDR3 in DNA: TGTGCCAGCAGTGACTCGAGTAGCGACACAGATACGCAGTATTTT.

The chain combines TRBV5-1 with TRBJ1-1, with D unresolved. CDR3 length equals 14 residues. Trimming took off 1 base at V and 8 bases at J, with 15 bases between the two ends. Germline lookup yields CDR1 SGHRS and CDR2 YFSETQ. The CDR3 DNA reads TGCGCCAGCAGCTTGACACTGTCATTGGAGGAAGCTTTCTTT. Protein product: CASSLTLSLEEAFF.

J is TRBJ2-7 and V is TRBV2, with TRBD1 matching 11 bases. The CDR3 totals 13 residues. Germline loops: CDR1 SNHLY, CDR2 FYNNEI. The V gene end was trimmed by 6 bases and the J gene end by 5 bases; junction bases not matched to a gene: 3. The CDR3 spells CASRGQGDHEQYF. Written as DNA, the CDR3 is TGTGCCAGCAGGGGACAGGGGGACCACGAGCAGTACTTC.

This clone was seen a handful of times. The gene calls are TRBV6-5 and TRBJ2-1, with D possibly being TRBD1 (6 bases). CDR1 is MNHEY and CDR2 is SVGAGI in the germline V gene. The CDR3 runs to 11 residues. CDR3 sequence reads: CASHRDHEQFF. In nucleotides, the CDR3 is TGTGCGTCGCACAGGGACCATGAGCAGTTCTTC.

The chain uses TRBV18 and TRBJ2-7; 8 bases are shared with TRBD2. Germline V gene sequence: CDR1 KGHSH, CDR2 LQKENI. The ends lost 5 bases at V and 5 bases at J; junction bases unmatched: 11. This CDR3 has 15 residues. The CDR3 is CASSVTGTRTHEQYF. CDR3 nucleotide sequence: TGTGCCAGCTCAGTAACCGGGACTAGGACACACGAGCAGTACTTC.